This TCR beta chain was captured in a study of cytomegalovirus exposure and HLA in healthy donors. Turning to the study itself: Approximately 85 million unique TCRs from HLA-typed donors were held in an early release of data.

A remark on this clone: No antigen is known for it.

It was with 60 Vbeta and 13 Jbeta primers that the PCR ran. Sequencing used immunoSEQ multiplex PCR; TCRdb keeps in-frame clones, though not all of them. The sample consists of 110,000 to 150,000 clones, 74% of them appearing once. Study-level results: There were several of the most significant clusters that appeared linked to common viral pathogens in a later analysis. At a 0.05 false discovery rate, a later analysis found over 15,000 TCR beta sequences to be associated with HLA alleles. In vitro confirmation showed a few CMV-associated chains to be CMV antigen specific.

This CDR3 is 16 amino acids long. Per the germline V gene, CDR1 is LNHDA and CDR2 is SQIVND (reference sequence). V dropped 7 bases and J dropped 3 bases, with 19 bases sitting between them. Sequenced input: PBMCs. V and J are TRBV19 and TRBJ1-5; D is perhaps TRBD1 (6 bases). The sequence came from a man in his late teens or twenties in good health and CMV-seropositive. CDR3 region: CASTETGSAYNQPQHF. The CDR3 region has the DNA TGTGCCAGTACCGAGACAGGCAGTGCGTACAATCAGCCCCAGCATTTT.